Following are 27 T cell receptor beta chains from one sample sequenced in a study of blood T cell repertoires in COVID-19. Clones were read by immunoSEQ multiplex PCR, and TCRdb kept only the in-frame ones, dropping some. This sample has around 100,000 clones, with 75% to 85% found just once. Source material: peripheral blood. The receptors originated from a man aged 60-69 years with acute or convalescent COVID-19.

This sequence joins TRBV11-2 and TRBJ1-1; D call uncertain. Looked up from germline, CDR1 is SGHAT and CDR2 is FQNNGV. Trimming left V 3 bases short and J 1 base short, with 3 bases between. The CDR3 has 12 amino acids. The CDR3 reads CASSFGNTEAFF. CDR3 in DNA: TGTGCCAGCAGCTTCGGGAACACTGAAGCTTTCTTT.

This CDR3 is CASSLSGQRNEKLFF. CDR3 bases: TGCGCCAGCAGCTTGAGCGGACAGCGTAATGAAAAACTGTTTTTT. This chain connects TRBV5-1 to TRBJ1-4, with a tentative D call TRBD1 (6 bases). Germline-derived CDR1 and CDR2 are SGHRS and YFSETQ. The CDR3 spans 15 residues. Trimming took 1 base from V and 4 from J, leaving 11 bases between them. Full variable domain (missing parts from reference TRBV5-1 and TRBJ1-4): KAGVTQTPRYLIKTRGQQVTLSCSPISGHRSVSWYQQTPGQGLQFLFEYFSETQRNKGNFPGRFSGRQFSNSRSEMNVSTLELGDSALYLCASSLSGQRNEKLFFGSGTQLSVL.

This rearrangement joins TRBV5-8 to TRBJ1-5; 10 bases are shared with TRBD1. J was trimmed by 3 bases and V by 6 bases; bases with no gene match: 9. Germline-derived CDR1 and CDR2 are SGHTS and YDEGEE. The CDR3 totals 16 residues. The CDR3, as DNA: TGTGCCAGCATCCCCCGGGACAGGGGTTCCAATCAGCCCCAGCATTTT. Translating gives CASIPRDRGSNQPQHF.

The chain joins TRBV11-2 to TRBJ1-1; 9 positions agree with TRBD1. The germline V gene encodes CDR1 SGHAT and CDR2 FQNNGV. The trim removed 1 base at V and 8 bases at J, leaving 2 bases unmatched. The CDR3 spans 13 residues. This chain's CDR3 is CASSLGTGAEAFF. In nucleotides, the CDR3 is TGTGCCAGCAGCTTAGGGACAGGGGCCGAAGCTTTCTTT.

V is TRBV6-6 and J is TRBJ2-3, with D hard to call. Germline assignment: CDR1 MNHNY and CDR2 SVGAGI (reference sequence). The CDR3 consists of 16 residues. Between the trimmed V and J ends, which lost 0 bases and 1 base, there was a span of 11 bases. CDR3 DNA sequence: TGTGCCAGCAGTTACTCGAATCGGTTAGGCACAGATACGCAGTATTTT. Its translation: CASSYSNRLGTDTQYF.

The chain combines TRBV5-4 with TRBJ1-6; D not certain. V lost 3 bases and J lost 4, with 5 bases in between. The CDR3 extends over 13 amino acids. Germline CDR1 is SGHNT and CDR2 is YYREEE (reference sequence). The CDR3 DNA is TGTGCCAGCAGCTCCTTTTATAATTCACCCCTCCACTTT. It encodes CASSSFYNSPLHF.

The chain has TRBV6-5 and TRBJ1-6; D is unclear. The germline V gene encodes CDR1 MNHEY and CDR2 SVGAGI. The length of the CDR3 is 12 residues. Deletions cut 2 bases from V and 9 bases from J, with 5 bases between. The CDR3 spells CASSYILSPLHF. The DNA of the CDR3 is TGTGCCAGCAGTTACATCCTTTCACCCCTCCACTTT.

Written as DNA, the CDR3 is TGTGCCAGCAGCTCAGCAGGTTTCACAGATACGCAGTATTTT. It codes for CASSSAGFTDTQYF. V gene TRBV11-2 combines with J gene TRBJ2-3; D gene uncertain. V gave up 4 bases and J gave up 2 bases, with 10 bases separating them. This CDR3 region has 14 residues. Germline CDR1 and CDR2: SGHAT and FQNNGV.

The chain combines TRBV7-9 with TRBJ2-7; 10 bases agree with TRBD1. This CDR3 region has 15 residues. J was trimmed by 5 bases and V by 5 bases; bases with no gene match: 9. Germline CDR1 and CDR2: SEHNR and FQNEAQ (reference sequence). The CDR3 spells CASSIPGQGSHEQYF. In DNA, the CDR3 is TGTGCCAGCAGCATACCGGGACAGGGGAGCCACGAGCAGTACTTC. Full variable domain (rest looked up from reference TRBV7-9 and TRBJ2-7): DTGVSQNPRHKITKRGQNVTFRCDPISEHNRLYWYRQTLGQGPEFLTYFQNEAQLEKSRLLSDRFSAERPKGSFSTLEIQRTEQGDSAMYLCASSIPGQGSHEQYFGPGTRLTVT.

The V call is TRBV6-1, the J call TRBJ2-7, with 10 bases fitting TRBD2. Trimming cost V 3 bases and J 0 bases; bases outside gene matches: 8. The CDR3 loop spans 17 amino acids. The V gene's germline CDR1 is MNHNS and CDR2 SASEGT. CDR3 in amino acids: CASSDRISGRASYEQYF. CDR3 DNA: TGTGCCAGCAGTGACAGGATCAGCGGGAGGGCCTCCTACGAGCAGTACTTC.

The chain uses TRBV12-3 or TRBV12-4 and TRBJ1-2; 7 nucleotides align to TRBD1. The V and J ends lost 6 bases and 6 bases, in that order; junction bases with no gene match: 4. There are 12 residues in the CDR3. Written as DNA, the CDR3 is TGTGCCAGCAGCCAGGGGGAGGATGGCTACACCTTC. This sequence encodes CASSQGEDGYTF.

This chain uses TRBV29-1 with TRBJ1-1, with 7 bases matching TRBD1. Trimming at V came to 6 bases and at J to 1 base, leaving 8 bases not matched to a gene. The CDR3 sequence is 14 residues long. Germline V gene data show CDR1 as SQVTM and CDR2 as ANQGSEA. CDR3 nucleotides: TGCAGCGTCGGACCGGGACAGTCGAACACTGAAGCTTTCTTT. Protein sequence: CSVGPGQSNTEAFF.

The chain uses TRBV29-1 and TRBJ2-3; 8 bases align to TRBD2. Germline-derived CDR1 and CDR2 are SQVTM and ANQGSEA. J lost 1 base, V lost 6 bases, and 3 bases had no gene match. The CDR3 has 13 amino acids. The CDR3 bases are TGCAGCGTCTCGGGGGGGGGCACAGATACGCAGTATTTT. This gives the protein CSVSGGGTDTQYF.

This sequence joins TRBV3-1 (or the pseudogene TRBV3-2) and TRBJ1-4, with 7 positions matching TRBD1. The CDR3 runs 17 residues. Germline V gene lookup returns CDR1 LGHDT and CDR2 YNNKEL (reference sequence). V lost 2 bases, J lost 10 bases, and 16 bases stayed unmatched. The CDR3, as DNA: TGTGCCAGCAGCCAAAGAGCCTCCGGGACAGTGAGGCGAAAACTGTTTTTT. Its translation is CASSQRASGTVRRKLFF.

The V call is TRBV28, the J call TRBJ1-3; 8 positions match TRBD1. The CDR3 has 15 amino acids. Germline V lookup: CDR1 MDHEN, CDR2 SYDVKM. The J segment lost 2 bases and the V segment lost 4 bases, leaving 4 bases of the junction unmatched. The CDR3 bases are TGTGCCAGCAGTTCCCCGACAGGGGCTGGAAACACCATATATTTT. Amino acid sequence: CASSSPTGAGNTIYF.

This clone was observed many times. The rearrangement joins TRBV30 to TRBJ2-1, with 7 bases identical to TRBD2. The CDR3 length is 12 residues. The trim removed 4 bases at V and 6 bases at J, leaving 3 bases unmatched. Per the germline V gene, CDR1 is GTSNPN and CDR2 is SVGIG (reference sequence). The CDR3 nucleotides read TGTGCCTGGACAGGACTAGGCAATGAGCAGTTCTTC. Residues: CAWTGLGNEQFF.

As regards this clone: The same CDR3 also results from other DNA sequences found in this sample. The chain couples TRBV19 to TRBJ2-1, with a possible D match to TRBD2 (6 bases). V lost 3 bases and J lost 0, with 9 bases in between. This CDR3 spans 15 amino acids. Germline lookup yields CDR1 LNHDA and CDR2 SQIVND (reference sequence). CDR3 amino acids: CASSISGSSYNEQFF. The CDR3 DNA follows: TGTGCCAGTAGTATTAGCGGAAGCTCCTACAATGAGCAGTTCTTC.

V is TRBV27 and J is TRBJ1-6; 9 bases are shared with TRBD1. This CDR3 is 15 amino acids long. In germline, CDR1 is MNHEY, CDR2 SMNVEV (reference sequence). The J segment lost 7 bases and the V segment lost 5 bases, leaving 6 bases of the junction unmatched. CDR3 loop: CASSPEGQGNSPLHF. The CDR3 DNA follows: TGTGCCAGCAGTCCCGAGGGACAGGGCAATTCACCCCTCCACTTT.

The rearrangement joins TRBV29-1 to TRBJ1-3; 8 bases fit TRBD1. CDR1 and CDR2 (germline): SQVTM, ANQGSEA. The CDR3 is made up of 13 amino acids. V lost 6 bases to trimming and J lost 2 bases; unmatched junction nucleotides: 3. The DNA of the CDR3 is TGCAGCGTCGCGACAGGGGCTGGAAACACCATATATTTT. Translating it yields CSVATGAGNTIYF.

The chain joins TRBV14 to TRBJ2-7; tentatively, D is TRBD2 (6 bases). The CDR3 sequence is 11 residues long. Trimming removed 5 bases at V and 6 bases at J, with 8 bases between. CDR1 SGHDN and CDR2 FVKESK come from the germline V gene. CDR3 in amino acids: CASSKAGEQYF. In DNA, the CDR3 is TGTGCCAGCAGCAAAGCGGGCGAGCAGTACTTC.

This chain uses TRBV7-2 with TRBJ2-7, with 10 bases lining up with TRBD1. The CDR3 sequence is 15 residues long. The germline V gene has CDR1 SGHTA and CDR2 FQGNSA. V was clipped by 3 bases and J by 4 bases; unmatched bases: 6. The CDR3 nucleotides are TGTGCCAGCAGCTTTATCGGACAGGGGGAATACGAGCAGTACTTC. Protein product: CASSFIGQGEYEQYF.

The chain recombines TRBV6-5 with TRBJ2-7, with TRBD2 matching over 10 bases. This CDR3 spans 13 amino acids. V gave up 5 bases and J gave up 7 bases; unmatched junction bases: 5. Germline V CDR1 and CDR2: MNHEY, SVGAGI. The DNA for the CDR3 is TGTGCCAGCAGTATAGCGGGAGGTAGGGAGCAGTACTTC. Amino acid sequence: CASSIAGGREQYF.

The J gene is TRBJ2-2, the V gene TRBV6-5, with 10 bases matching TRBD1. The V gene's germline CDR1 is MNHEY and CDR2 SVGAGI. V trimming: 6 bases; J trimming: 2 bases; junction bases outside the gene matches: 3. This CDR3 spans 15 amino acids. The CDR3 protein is CASRRQGANTGELFF. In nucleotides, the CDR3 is TGTGCCAGCAGGAGACAGGGGGCTAACACCGGGGAGCTGTTTTTT.

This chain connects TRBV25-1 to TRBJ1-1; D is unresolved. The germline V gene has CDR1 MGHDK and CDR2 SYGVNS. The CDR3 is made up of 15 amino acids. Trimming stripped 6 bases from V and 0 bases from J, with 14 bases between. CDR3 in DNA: TGTGCCAGCAGATATGGCGGTACTCTGAACACTGAAGCTTTCTTT. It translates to CASRYGGTLNTEAFF.

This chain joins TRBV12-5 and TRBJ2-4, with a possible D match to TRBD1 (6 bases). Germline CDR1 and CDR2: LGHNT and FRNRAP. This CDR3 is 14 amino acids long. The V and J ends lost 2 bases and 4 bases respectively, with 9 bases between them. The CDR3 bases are TGTGCTAGTGGTTTGTGGACAGTGAAAAACATTCAGTACTTC. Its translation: CASGLWTVKNIQYF.

CDR3 nucleotides: TGTGCCAGTAGTATAGTGACAGGGGACAATGAGCAGTTCTTC. This translates into CASSIVTGDNEQFF. The chain joins TRBV19 to TRBJ2-1; 8 nucleotides match TRBD1. Trimming removed 1 base from V and 5 bases from J; junction bases left unmatched: 1. Germline values: CDR1 LNHDA, CDR2 SQIVND (reference sequence). The CDR3 is 14 residues long. The full variable domain, its missing parts supplied by reference TRBV19 and TRBJ2-1, is DGGITQSPKYLFRKEGQNVTLSCEQNLNHDAMYWYRQDPGQGLRLIYYSQIVNDFQKGDIAEGYSVSREKKESFPLTVTSAQKNPTAFYLCASSIVTGDNEQFFGPGTRLTVL.

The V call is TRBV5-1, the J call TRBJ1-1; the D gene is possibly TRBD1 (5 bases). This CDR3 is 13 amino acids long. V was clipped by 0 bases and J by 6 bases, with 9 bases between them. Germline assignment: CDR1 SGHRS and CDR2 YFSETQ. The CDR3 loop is CASSLGGVPEAFF. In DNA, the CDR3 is TGCGCCAGCAGCTTGGGGGGGGTCCCTGAAGCTTTCTTT.